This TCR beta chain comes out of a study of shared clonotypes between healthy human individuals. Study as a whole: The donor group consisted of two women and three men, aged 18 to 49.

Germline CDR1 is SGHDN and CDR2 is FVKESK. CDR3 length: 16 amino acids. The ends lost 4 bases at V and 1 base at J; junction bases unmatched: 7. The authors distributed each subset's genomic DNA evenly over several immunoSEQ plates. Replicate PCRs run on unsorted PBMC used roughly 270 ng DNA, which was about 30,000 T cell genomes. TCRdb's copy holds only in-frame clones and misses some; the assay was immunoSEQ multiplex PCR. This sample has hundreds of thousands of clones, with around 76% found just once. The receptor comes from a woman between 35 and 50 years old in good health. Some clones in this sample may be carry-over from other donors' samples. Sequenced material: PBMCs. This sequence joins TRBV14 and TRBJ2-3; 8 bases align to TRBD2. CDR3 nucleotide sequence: TGTGCCAGCAGCCCCCCGGGAGCGGGAGGCACAGATACGCAGTATTTT. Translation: CASSPPGAGGTDTQYF.